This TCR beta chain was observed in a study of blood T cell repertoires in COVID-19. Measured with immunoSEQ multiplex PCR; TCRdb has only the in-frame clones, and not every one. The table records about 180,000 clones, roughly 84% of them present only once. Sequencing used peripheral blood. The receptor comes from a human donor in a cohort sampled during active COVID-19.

CDR3 residues: CASREGQGEKLFF. CDR3 DNA sequence: TGTGCCAGCAGGGAGGGTCAAGGTGAAAAACTGTTTTTT. V gene TRBV2 combines with J gene TRBJ1-4; D is ambiguous. V shed 6 bases and J shed 7 bases, with 12 bases lying between them. Germline CDR1 and CDR2: SNHLY and FYNNEI. This CDR3 spans 13 amino acids.